This TCR beta chain was sequenced for a study of shared clonotypes between healthy human individuals. CDR3 size: 18 residues. After removal of 1 base from V and 4 bases from J, the junction contained 11 bases not matched to a gene. Looked up from germline, CDR1 is SGHAT and CDR2 is FQNNGV. Study observations and caveats: Roughly 5% of naive CD4 clonotypes were shared across a few donors.

Execution of the assay was at deep level. Replicate sorted-subset PCRs were loaded with 150 to 250 ng DNA, about 28,000 T cell genomes. Per the original methods: There were no quality scores in the junction-only immunoSEQ sequences, so filtering differed. The data were produced by immunoSEQ multiplex PCR, yet TCRdb's version contains in-frame clones alone and is incomplete. That table supplies the V and J calls and clone size; D and trimming were determined from the DNA. The table records around 2,100,000 clones, roughly 94% of them present only once. The naive CD8 population came from CD45RO-negative cells selected for CCR7, without terminally differentiated effector memory CD45RA+ cells. As to this clone: The antigen is not known.

The sequencing input was naive CD8+ T cells sorted from blood. The chain combines TRBV11-2 with TRBJ2-3, with TRBD1 matching 10 bases. This TCR derives from a man aged 18 to 29 in good health. The CDR3 DNA sequence: TGTGCCAGCAGCTTAGTGCCCGAAGTGGACAGGGGGTCAGATACGCAGTATTTT. As protein: CASSLVPEVDRGSDTQYF.